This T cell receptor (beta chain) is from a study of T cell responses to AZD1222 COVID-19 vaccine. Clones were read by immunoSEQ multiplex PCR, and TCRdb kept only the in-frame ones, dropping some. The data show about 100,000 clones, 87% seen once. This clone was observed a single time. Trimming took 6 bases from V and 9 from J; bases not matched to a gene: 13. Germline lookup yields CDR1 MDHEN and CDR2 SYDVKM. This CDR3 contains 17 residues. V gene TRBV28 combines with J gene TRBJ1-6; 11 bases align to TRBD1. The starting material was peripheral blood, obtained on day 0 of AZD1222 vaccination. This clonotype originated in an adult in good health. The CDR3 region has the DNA TGTGCCAGCAGGAGGGATTTGGACAGGGGGCTTTTTTCACCCCTCCACTTT. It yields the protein CASRRDLDRGLFSPLHF.